Following are 2 T cell receptor beta chains from one sample sequenced in a study of CD8 T cells in ankylosing spondylitis. TCRdb used MiXCR to reprocess the 5' RACE reads, holding one entry per CDR3 protein. The sample lists under 450,000 distinct CDR3 sequences, 20% to 25% seen once, with under 15% in the top ten. The sample comprised blood, either unsorted or a sorted T cell fraction (not recorded which). These receptors originate from a male donor with ankylosing spondylitis or in good health (not recorded which).

There are many counts of this clonotype. This chain joins TRBV4-2 and TRBJ2-2; either TRBD1 or TRBD2 may supply D (5 bases each). The germline CDR1 and CDR2 sequences are LGHNA and YNFKEQ. Trimming stripped 1 base from V and 8 bases from J, with 5 bases between. The CDR3 sequence is 12 residues long. CDR3 coding DNA: TGTGCCAGCAGCCAAGGGGGGGGGGAGCTGTTTTTT. As protein: CASSQGGGELFF.

V usage is TRBV27 and J usage is TRBJ1-4, with unresolved D. Trimming cost V 5 bases and J 0 bases, with 13 bases left between them. This CDR3 comprises 16 residues. The germline V gene has CDR1 MNHEY and CDR2 SMNVEV (reference sequence). Here the CDR3 DNA reads TGTGCCAGCAGTCCCGACAAAAGAGCAACTAATGAAAAACTGTTTTTT. Protein sequence: CASSPDKRATNEKLFF. Drawing the rest from reference TRBV27 and TRBJ1-4, the complete variable domain is EAQVTQNPRYLITVTGKKLTVTCSQNMNHEYMSWYRQDPGLGLRQIYYSMNVEVTDKGDVPEGYKVSRKEKRNFPLILESPSPNQTSLYFCASSPDKRATNEKLFFGSGTQLSVL.